This T cell receptor (beta chain) was captured in a study of blood T cell repertoires in COVID-19. The overall study: T cells, B-cell-depleted T cells, or PBMCs provided the cDNA or gDNA that served as material.

Germline V gene lookup returns CDR1 SGHRS and CDR2 YFSETQ. V was cut by 0 bases and J by 7 bases, with 14 bases left in between. The CDR3 runs to 15 residues. Using immunoSEQ multiplex PCR, the repertoire was profiled, and TCRdb retains in-frame clones only, with some absent. The sample lists some 270,000 clones, around 92% seen once, with around 1.9% in the top ten. Cohorts were determined from participant-reported clinical history. Notes on this clone: This sample also contains other DNA sequences that code for the same CDR3.

What was sequenced was PBMCs or T cells enriched from blood (not recorded which). The sequence came from a woman aged 60-75 years who had recovered from COVID-19. The V gene is TRBV5-1, the J gene TRBJ1-5, with D perhaps TRBD1 (5 bases). The CDR3 DNA reads as TGCGCCAGCAGCTTGGGCCAGGGAAGTAACCAGCCCCAGCATTTT. It yields the protein CASSLGQGSNQPQHF.